This T cell receptor (beta chain) was found in a study of blood T cells in healthy people across ages. The use of a sample-barcoded 5' primer and a J-beta primer mix characterized a second PCR of roughly 6 to 12 cycles. Each cDNA molecule carried a tag from a template-switch adaptor that contained 12 random nucleotides. Using its own MiXCR run on the 5' RACE reads, TCRdb lists one record per CDR3 protein. Of approximately 790,000 distinct CDR3 sequences listed, less than 80% are singletons. Germline CDR1 SNHLY, CDR2 FYNNEI. This CDR3 region has 15 residues. Trimming removed 7 bases from V and 2 bases from J; junction bases left unmatched: 3. Donation came from healthy Caucasian individuals in Russia who were aged roughly 6 to 95. No fewer than 6 million PBMCs went into each sample.

V and J are TRBV2 and TRBJ2-3; the match to TRBD2 covers 13 bases. This TCR was sampled from a man younger than 40 in good health. Material for sequencing was blood. The CDR3 nucleotides are TGTGCCAGCAAGGGACTAGCGGGGTTCACAGATACGCAGTATTTT. This encodes CASKGLAGFTDTQYF.